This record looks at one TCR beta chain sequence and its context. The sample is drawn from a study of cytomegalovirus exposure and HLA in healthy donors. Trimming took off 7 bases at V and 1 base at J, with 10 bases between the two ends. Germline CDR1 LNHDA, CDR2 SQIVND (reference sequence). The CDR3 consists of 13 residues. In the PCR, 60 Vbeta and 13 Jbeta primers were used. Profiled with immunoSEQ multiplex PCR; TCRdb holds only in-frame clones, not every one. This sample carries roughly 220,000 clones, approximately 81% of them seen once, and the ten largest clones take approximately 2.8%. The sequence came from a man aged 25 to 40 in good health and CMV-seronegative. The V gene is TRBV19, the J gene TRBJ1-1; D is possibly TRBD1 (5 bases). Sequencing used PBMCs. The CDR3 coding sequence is TGTGCCAGTAAAGGGGTTGCGAACACTGAAGCTTTCTTT. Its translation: CASKGVANTEAFF.